One and the same sample provided the 22 T cell receptor beta chains below, sequenced in a study of blood T cell repertoires in COVID-19. Using immunoSEQ multiplex PCR, the repertoire was profiled, and TCRdb retains in-frame clones only, with some absent. The sample yields about 210,000 clones, about 80% seen once. The sequencing sample was made of peripheral blood. These receptors were taken from a woman of 80 years or more with COVID-19, enrolled during active disease.

The chain recombines TRBV6-5 with TRBJ1-1; 7 nucleotides line up with TRBD1. CDR1 is MNHEY and CDR2 is SVGAGI in the germline V gene. V trimming: 6 bases; J trimming: 6 bases; junction bases outside the gene matches: 10. There are 14 residues in the CDR3. The CDR3 loop is CASRPPGQRAEAFF. The CDR3 DNA reads as TGTGCCAGCAGGCCTCCGGGACAGAGGGCTGAAGCTTTCTTT.

The DNA of the CDR3 is TGTGCCAGCAGCTTAGGGGGGGAGGTGAACTACGAGCAGTACTTC. Protein product: CASSLGGEVNYEQYF. This chain connects TRBV5-4 to TRBJ2-7; D is perhaps TRBD2 (7 bases). V was cut by 2 bases and J by 3 bases, with 15 bases left in between. This CDR3 has 15 amino acids. CDR1 is SGHNT, CDR2 YYREEE, per germline (reference sequence).

The chain couples TRBV5-5 to TRBJ1-2, with 7 bases fitting TRBD1. Germline assignment: CDR1 SGHKS and CDR2 YYEKEE (reference sequence). This CDR3 comprises 16 residues. Unmatched junction bases numbered 13, after V lost 3 bases and J lost 5 bases. The CDR3, as DNA: TGTGCCAGCAGCTCGATTACTCGGACAGGTATATATGGCTACACCTTC. Amino acids: CASSSITRTGIYGYTF.

This chain links TRBV6-8 with TRBJ2-7, with D possibly matching TRBD2 (6 bases). Germline V lookup: CDR1 MNHGY, CDR2 SAAAGT. CDR3 length equals 17 residues. Trimming removed 5 bases at V and 0 bases at J, with 20 bases between. The CDR3 nucleotides are TGTGCCAGCAGTCAAACTGGAGGGGATGGGTGCTCCTACGAGCAGTACTTC. Protein product: CASSQTGGDGCSYEQYF.

The chain employs TRBV18 and TRBJ1-5; TRBD1 matches at 9 bases. After removal of 6 bases from V and 4 bases from J, the junction contained 4 bases not matched to a gene. The length of the CDR3 is 14 residues. Germline V CDR1 and CDR2: KGHSH, LQKENI. CDR3 sequence reads: CASSGQGGNQPQHF. CDR3 sequence (DNA): TGTGCCAGCTCGGGACAGGGAGGTAATCAGCCCCAGCATTTT.

V gene TRBV3-1 (or the pseudogene TRBV3-2) combines with J gene TRBJ1-1; D may be TRBD1 (5 bases). The germline gives CDR1 LGHDT, CDR2 YNNKEL (reference sequence). The V end lost 3 bases, the J end lost 5 bases, and 19 bases lay between the germline ends. The CDR3 consists of 16 residues. DNA of the CDR3: TGTGCCAGCAGCCATTTGTATTCCAGGGCGAATACTGAAGCTTTCTTT. Its translation is CASSHLYSRANTEAFF.

The V and J genes are TRBV2 and TRBJ2-3; no firm D call. This CDR3 is built from 12 residues. The germline gives CDR1 SNHLY, CDR2 FYNNEI. The germline V and J ends were trimmed by 7 bases and 7 bases, with 12 bases remaining between them. This chain's CDR3 is CASILLTNTQYF. CDR3 nucleotides: TGTGCCAGCATCCTACTGACAAATACGCAGTATTTT.

The CDR3 DNA sequence: TGTGCCTCTCAAAGGGGGACAGTAAACACCGGGGAGCTGTTTTTT. Protein product: CASQRGTVNTGELFF. This chain uses TRBV28 with TRBJ2-2; 7 bases are shared with TRBD1. With 11 bases clipped from V and 2 bases from J, the junction kept 11 bases outside the gene matches. Germline lookup yields CDR1 MDHEN and CDR2 SYDVKM. CDR3 size: 15 residues.

The genes are TRBV5-1 and TRBJ2-4; a weak D match, TRBD1 (6 bases). This CDR3 has 13 amino acids. The V gene's germline CDR1 is SGHRS and CDR2 YFSETQ. Trimming took 3 bases from V and 5 from J, leaving 9 bases between them. Here the CDR3 reads CASSSPGENIQYF. In DNA, the CDR3 is TGCGCCAGCAGCTCGCCAGGGGAAAACATTCAGTACTTC.

This clone was detected once. The rearrangement joins TRBV28 to TRBJ2-1; weak D call: TRBD2 (6 bases). The CDR3 sequence is 16 residues long. V was shortened by 7 bases and J by 0 bases, with 16 bases between the two germline ends. CDR1 is MDHEN and CDR2 is SYDVKM in the germline V gene. DNA for the CDR3: TGTGCCAGCACTGGGACTGCCCATCGCTCCTACAATGAGCAGTTCTTC. Translation gives CASTGTAHRSYNEQFF. Full variable domain (missing parts from reference TRBV28 and TRBJ2-1): DVKVTQSSRYLVKRTGEKVFLECVQDMDHENMFWYRQDPGLGLRLIYFSYDVKMKEKGDIPEGYSVSREKKERFSLILESASTNQTSMYLCASTGTAHRSYNEQFFGPGTRLTVL.

The sample holds a few counts of this clone. The chain joins TRBV18 to TRBJ1-1; possible D gene TRBD1, 5 bases. V lost 8 bases and J lost 4, with 17 bases in between. CDR1 and CDR2 from the germline V gene are KGHSH and LQKENI. There are 14 residues in the CDR3. The CDR3 DNA follows: TGTGCCAGCCGAACGGGCCTCCAGGGCACTGAAGCTTTCTTT. Its translation: CASRTGLQGTEAFF. The full variable domain, completed using reference TRBV18 and TRBJ1-1, is NAGVMQNPRHLVRRRGQEARLRCSPMKGHSHVYWYRQLPEEGLKFMVYLQKENIIDESGMPKERFSAEFPKEGPSILRIQQVVRGDSAAYFCASRTGLQGTEAFFGQGTRLTVV.

The chain employs TRBV4-2 and TRBJ1-4; D may be TRBD1 (6 bases). Germline assignment: CDR1 LGHNA and CDR2 YNFKEQ. V was pared by 4 bases and J by 6 bases, with 21 bases between. CDR3 length equals 17 residues. The CDR3 loop is CASSLQGGGGVYEKLFF. The CDR3 bases are TGTGCCAGCAGCCTTCAGGGAGGGGGGGGAGTTTATGAAAAACTGTTTTTT.

This rearrangement joins TRBV19 to TRBJ2-7; 7 bases align to TRBD1. The CDR3 contains 15 residues. Per germline, CDR1 LNHDA and CDR2 SQIVND (reference sequence). Unmatched junction bases numbered 8, after V lost 6 bases and J lost 0 bases. The CDR3 is CASSQGQISSYEQYF. In DNA form, the CDR3 reads TGTGCCAGTAGCCAGGGACAGATTAGCTCCTACGAGCAGTACTTC.

The V call is TRBV7-9, the J call TRBJ1-5; 9 bases align to TRBD1. Losses at the gene ends were 4 bases for V and 4 bases for J; bases not matched to a gene: 5. Germline V CDR1 and CDR2: SEHNR, FQNEAQ (reference sequence). There are 15 residues in the CDR3. In DNA, the CDR3 is TGTGCCAGCAGCTCGGACAGGGGCCCGAATCAGCCCCAGCATTTT. It translates to CASSSDRGPNQPQHF.

This chain links TRBV7-9 with TRBJ1-3; weak D call: TRBD1 (6 bases). There are 15 residues in the CDR3. Germline V gene data show CDR1 as SEHNR and CDR2 as FQNEAQ (reference sequence). Between the trimmed V and J ends, which lost 8 bases and 2 bases, there was a span of 16 bases. The CDR3: CASLLGGGTGNTIYF. CDR3 DNA: TGTGCCAGCCTACTGGGGGGGGGCACTGGAAACACCATATATTTT.

DNA for the CDR3: TGTGCCACCGGTCCGAGGAACTATAATTCACCCCTCCACTTT. Amino acids: CATGPRNYNSPLHF. The chain couples TRBV6-5 to TRBJ1-6, with unresolved D. The ends were cut back, 10 bases at V and 3 bases at J, with 13 bases in the middle. CDR3 length: 14 residues. Germline assignment: CDR1 MNHEY and CDR2 SVGAGI.

The chain has TRBV6-6 and TRBJ2-7; 7 bases agree with TRBD1. The CDR3 is made up of 13 amino acids. Per germline, CDR1 MNHNY and CDR2 SVGAGI (reference sequence). The ends lost 6 bases at V and 6 bases at J; junction bases unmatched: 8. The CDR3 bases are TGTGCCAGCAGGCAGACAGGGATCTCCGAGCAGTACTTC. Its protein is CASRQTGISEQYF.

This clone occurred once. V gene TRBV12-1 combines with J gene TRBJ2-5; the table names TRBD2, a call not compared with the DNA. TRBV12-1 is a recognized pseudogene. The CDR3 length is 16 residues. CDR3 region: CASSHGVRGGGETQYF. The DNA for the CDR3 is TGTGCCAGCTCCCACGGTGTGCGGGGGGGCGGTGAGACCCAGTACTTC.

The gene calls are TRBV28 and TRBJ1-5; the D is unclear. This CDR3 region has 14 residues. V was shortened by 3 bases and J by 1 base, with 7 bases between the two germline ends. Germline-derived CDR1 and CDR2 are MDHEN and SYDVKM. CDR3 loop: CASSFWQSNQPQHF. The CDR3 coding sequence is TGTGCCAGCAGTTTTTGGCAGAGCAATCAGCCCCAGCATTTT.

In this sample, this clone turned up once. Written as DNA, the CDR3 is TGTGCCAGCAGCTTGGGGGCATCGAACACCGGGGAGCTGTTTTTT. Residues: CASSLGASNTGELFF. V and J are TRBV5-4 and TRBJ2-2; D uncertain. Germline lookup yields CDR1 SGHNT and CDR2 YYREEE (reference sequence). V was trimmed by 0 bases and J by 0 bases, leaving 6 bases between them. CDR3 length: 15 residues.

The V and J genes are TRBV6-1 and TRBJ2-3; 7 bases agree with TRBD1. J gave up 2 bases and V 2 bases, and 7 bases lay outside the gene matches. The CDR3 covers 16 residues. Germline CDR1 MNHNS, CDR2 SASEGT. The CDR3 bases are TGTGCCAGCAGTGAACGCAGACAGGGCCCCACAGATACGCAGTATTTT. Translation: CASSERRQGPTDTQYF.

The chain has TRBV27 and TRBJ1-1; 11 nucleotides line up with TRBD1. This CDR3 comprises 15 residues. Germline V lookup: CDR1 MNHEY, CDR2 SMNVEV (reference sequence). The ends lost 2 bases at V and 6 bases at J; junction bases unmatched: 5. In DNA form, the CDR3 reads TGTGCCAGCAGTTTAGCGGCGGGACAGGGGGCTGAAGCTTTCTTT. It is translated as CASSLAAGQGAEAFF.